In its sample, the clone carrying this T cell receptor (beta chain) was seen many times. Its target is unknown. This specimen comes from a study of T cell repertoires in cytomegalovirus infection. Study context: Selected CMV epitopes included recently identified HLA-C-restricted ones as well as well-studied HLA-B-restricted ones. Matching HLA type and CMV infection were both indicated by public TCR beta signatures.

Each CDR3 protein gets one entry after TCRdb re-called the reads with MiXCR. The sample yields 110,000 to 150,000 distinct CDR3 sequences, about 32% seen once. Trimming stripped 3 bases from V and 7 bases from J, with 9 bases between. CDR1 and CDR2 from the germline V gene are SGHVS and FNYEAQ. The CDR3 spans 13 residues. Study-wide points: HLA-C-restricted CMV-specific TCR beta clonotypes prevailed in the ex vivo response. Cumulated frequencies of public TCR beta families served to identify carriers of CMV plus the relevant HLA.

Sequencing used CD8+ T cells from cultured PBMCs, obtained from culture after CMV antigen stimulation. This sequence originates from a human donor in good health (CMV status not recorded). Some clones in this sample may be carry-over from other donors' samples. The rearrangement links TRBV7-6 to TRBJ2-2, with D possibly being TRBD2 (6 bases). The CDR3 DNA follows: TGTGCCAGCAGCTTTCTCGGGGGCGGGGAGCTGTTTTTT. Translation gives CASSFLGGGELFF.